These 26 T cell receptor beta chains share one sample of origin, sequenced in a study of Ad26.COV2.S vaccination and SARS-CoV-2 variants. Clones were read by immunoSEQ multiplex PCR, and TCRdb kept only the in-frame ones, dropping some. The profile covers roughly 100,000 clones, with around three quarters appearing a single time and 15% to 20% taken by the ten largest. The specimen comprised peripheral blood, sampled after recovery from COVID-19. Source of these receptors: a human donor who had recovered from COVID-19.

The chain has TRBV30 and TRBJ1-2, with unresolved D. Trimming left V 2 bases short and J 6 bases short, with 10 bases between. The CDR3 covers 12 residues. Germline values: CDR1 GTSNPN, CDR2 SVGIG (reference sequence). The CDR3: CAWSLSRDGYTF. As DNA, the CDR3 is TGTGCCTGGAGTCTCTCCCGGGATGGCTACACCTTC.

This chain uses TRBV20-1 with TRBJ2-1, with TRBD2 identical over 11 bases. The germline CDR1 and CDR2 sequences are DFQATT and SNEGSKA (reference sequence). The CDR3 has 13 residues. V lost 3 bases to trimming and J lost 6 bases; unmatched junction nucleotides: 1. CDR3 nucleotide sequence: TGCAGTGCTAGTAGCGGGGGGGCCAATGAGCAGTTCTTC. Protein sequence: CSASSGGANEQFF.

Sample share makes this clone medium-sized. This rearrangement joins TRBV7-9 to TRBJ1-2; D gene uncertain. Between the trimmed V and J ends, which lost 2 bases and 8 bases, there was a span of 6 bases. The CDR3 spans 11 residues. The germline CDR1 and CDR2 sequences are SEHNR and FQNEAQ (reference sequence). CDR3 region: CASSLTSGYTF. The CDR3 nucleotides are TGTGCCAGCAGCTTAACGTCCGGCTACACCTTC. The variable domain in full, completed from reference TRBV7-9 and TRBJ1-2, reads DTGVSQNPRHKITKRGQNVTFRCDPISEHNRLYWYRQTLGQGPEFLTYFQNEAQLEKSRLLSDRFSAERPKGSFSTLEIQRTEQGDSAMYLCASSLTSGYTFGSGTRLTVV.

The V gene is TRBV6-1, the J gene TRBJ2-1; D is uncertain. V gave up 3 bases and J gave up 6 bases, with 12 bases separating them. The CDR3 contains 14 residues. Germline CDR1 is MNHNS and CDR2 is SASEGT. CDR3 nucleotide sequence: TGTGCCAGCAGTGAGAGGTTTGGCGGCAATGAGCAGTTCTTC. It encodes CASSERFGGNEQFF.

The genes are TRBV6-2 or TRBV6-3 and TRBJ2-1; weak D call: TRBD2 (5 bases). The CDR3 loop spans 13 amino acids. Trimming cost V 4 bases and J 8 bases, with 12 bases left between them. Germline V CDR1 and CDR2: MNHEY, SVGEGT. This chain's CDR3 is CASSFTSRDEQFF. The CDR3 nucleotides are TGTGCCAGCAGTTTTACTAGTCGGGATGAGCAGTTCTTC.

The chain carries TRBV5-1 and TRBJ2-5; 9 nucleotides agree with TRBD1. V lost 6 bases, J lost 4 bases, and 4 bases stayed unmatched. CDR3 length: 13 residues. Germline loops: CDR1 SGHRS, CDR2 YFSETQ. CDR3 coding DNA: TGCGCCAGCAATCCGACAGGGGGAGAGACCCAGTACTTC. Protein sequence: CASNPTGGETQYF.

This chain joins TRBV19 and TRBJ2-3; no firm D call. There are 14 residues in the CDR3. CDR1 and CDR2 (germline): LNHDA, SQIVND (reference sequence). The V end was cut by 7 bases, the J end by 4 bases, with 15 bases between. In nucleotides, the CDR3 is TGTGCCAGTACCACAATAGATCACCCAGATACGCAGTATTTT. Translated, it gives CASTTIDHPDTQYF. The full variable domain, in which reference TRBV19 and TRBJ2-3 provide the parts outside the CDR3, is DGGITQSPKYLFRKEGQNVTLSCEQNLNHDAMYWYRQDPGQGLRLIYYSQIVNDFQKGDIAEGYSVSREKKESFPLTVTSAQKNPTAFYLCASTTIDHPDTQYFGPGTRLTVL.

Written as DNA, the CDR3 is TGCGCCAGCAGCCAAGATGACCCGGGCCGGTCACCCCTCCACTTT. Translating gives CASSQDDPGRSPLHF. V gene TRBV4-1 combines with J gene TRBJ1-6; D is unclear. CDR3 length equals 15 residues. V dropped 0 bases and J dropped 10 bases, with 13 bases sitting between them. CDR1 and CDR2 from the germline V gene are MGHRA and YSYEKL.

This chain joins TRBV3-1 (or the pseudogene TRBV3-2) and TRBJ2-1; TRBD2 aligns across 10 bases. Per the germline V gene, CDR1 is LGHDT and CDR2 is YNNKEL (reference sequence). The CDR3 has 19 amino acids. With V trimmed by 7 bases and J by 3 bases, 18 bases remained unmatched. CDR3 amino acids: CASKTLSYRSGGDYNEQFF. The CDR3 DNA reads as TGTGCCAGCAAGACATTAAGTTATAGGAGCGGGGGGGACTACAATGAGCAGTTCTTC.

The chain employs TRBV2 and TRBJ1-4; a weak D match, TRBD1 (6 bases). CDR1 and CDR2 from the germline V gene are SNHLY and FYNNEI. The CDR3 contains 14 residues. Trimming removed 10 bases from V and 8 bases from J, with 20 bases in between. CDR3 loop: CATNYRDRGEKLFF. CDR3 in DNA: TGTGCCACCAACTACAGGGATCGGGGAGAAAAACTGTTTTTT.

The rearrangement uses TRBV6-5 and TRBJ1-1, with TRBD1 matching 8 bases. Germline CDR1 MNHEY, CDR2 SVGAGI. This CDR3 spans 12 amino acids. Trimming cost V 6 bases and J 7 bases; bases outside gene matches: 4. DNA of the CDR3: TGTGCCAGCAGCAGGACAGGGCTTGAAGCTTTCTTT. Its translation is CASSRTGLEAFF.

The chain carries TRBV20-1 and TRBJ2-7, with 7 bases that match TRBD2. The trim removed 1 base at V and 11 bases at J, leaving 5 bases unmatched. The length of the CDR3 is 11 residues. Germline values: CDR1 DFQATT, CDR2 SNEGSKA (reference sequence). CDR3 protein: CSARVGGKKYF. The CDR3 nucleotides read TGCAGTGCTAGAGTGGGGGGGAAGAAGTACTTC.

In this sample, this clone turned up a few times. The J gene is TRBJ2-7, the V gene TRBV18; D ambiguous. Germline V CDR1 and CDR2: KGHSH, LQKENI. The CDR3 has 13 amino acids. Trimming shortened V by 5 bases and J by 2 bases, and 10 bases separated the two germline ends. The CDR3 DNA is TGTGCCAGCTCAACGGACGGACCCTACGAGCAGTACTTC. Translation: CASSTDGPYEQYF.

The table lists this clone with a few counts. The rearrangement joins TRBV11-1 to TRBJ2-1; D gene ambiguous. Germline values: CDR1 SGHAT, CDR2 FQDESV (reference sequence). V lost 1 base, J lost 9 bases, and 10 bases lay in between. This CDR3 is 13 amino acids long. The CDR3 DNA follows: TGTGCCAGCAGCTTAGACCTAGAAGTTGAGCAGTTCTTC. Protein: CASSLDLEVEQFF.

This clone was observed a handful of times. The chain links TRBV18 to TRBJ1-2; 9 bases are shared with TRBD1. The J segment lost 0 bases and the V segment lost 5 bases, leaving 13 bases of the junction unmatched. CDR3 size: 18 residues. Germline CDR1 KGHSH, CDR2 LQKENI. CDR3 coding DNA: TGTGCCAGCTCAGCGATACCGGGACAGGGAACTACTAACTATGGCTACACCTTC. As protein: CASSAIPGQGTTNYGYTF.

V gene TRBV27 combines with J gene TRBJ2-1; D unclear. The CDR3 is 13 amino acids. V was cut by 7 bases and J by 3 bases, with 10 bases left in between. The germline V gene encodes CDR1 MNHEY and CDR2 SMNVEV (reference sequence). CDR3 bases: TGTGCCAGCACTTCGGACCTCTACAATGAGCAGTTCTTC. Translated: CASTSDLYNEQFF.

V gene TRBV11-2 combines with J gene TRBJ1-2; D not resolved. From germline, CDR1 is SGHAT and CDR2 FQNNGV. The CDR3 runs 15 residues. Trimming took 0 bases from V and 4 from J, leaving 12 bases between them. The CDR3 is CASSLDRRFVYGYTF. DNA of the CDR3: TGTGCCAGCAGCTTAGATCGACGATTTGTCTATGGCTACACCTTC.

V and J are TRBV19 and TRBJ1-2; D remains unclear. Per the germline V gene, CDR1 is LNHDA and CDR2 is SQIVND (reference sequence). The CDR3 has 13 amino acids. Trimming took 10 bases from V and 8 from J, leaving 20 bases between them. Written as DNA, the CDR3 is TGTGCCACAAACAGCGGGAATGTGTGGGGCTACACCTTC. Protein product: CATNSGNVWGYTF.

This chain joins TRBV4-2 and TRBJ2-3; D possibly corresponds to TRBD2 (6 bases). The germline V and J ends were trimmed by 3 bases and 0 bases, with 13 bases remaining between them. CDR1 and CDR2 from the germline V gene are LGHNA and YNFKEQ. CDR3 length: 16 amino acids. The CDR3 region is CASSHSAGQSTDTQYF. CDR3 bases: TGTGCCAGCAGCCACTCTGCGGGGCAAAGCACAGATACGCAGTATTTT.

The table lists this clone with a count of one. This CDR3 is CASSLDSRGARDTQYF. In DNA, the CDR3 is TGTGCCAGCAGCTTGGATTCACGGGGGGCAAGAGATACGCAGTATTTT. The chain employs TRBV7-6 and TRBJ2-3; possibly TRBD2 for D (7 bases). CDR1 SGHVS and CDR2 FNYEAQ come from the germline V gene. V lost 3 bases, J lost 5 bases, and 18 bases lay in between. CDR3 length: 16 residues.

V is TRBV30 and J is TRBJ2-3; TRBD1 might be the D (6 bases). Per the germline V gene, CDR1 is GTSNPN and CDR2 is SVGIG (reference sequence). This CDR3 is 18 amino acids long. V was trimmed by 2 bases and J by 9 bases, leaving 30 bases between them. The CDR3 region has the DNA TGTGCCTGGAGTTTCACAGGGAGAGATATAGAGGTCCAGGTAACGCAGTATTTT. It yields the protein CAWSFTGRDIEVQVTQYF.

The CDR3 DNA sequence: TGTGCCAGCAGTTTAACAGGTGCCGTAAATACGCAGTATTTT. Translated, it gives CASSLTGAVNTQYF. The chain carries TRBV27 and TRBJ2-3, with D tentatively TRBD1 (5 bases). The germline CDR1 and CDR2 sequences are MNHEY and SMNVEV (reference sequence). CDR3 size: 14 residues. The V end was cut by 2 bases, the J end by 7 bases, with 13 bases between.

V gene TRBV10-2 combines with J gene TRBJ1-5, with D possibly TRBD1 on 5 matching bases. The germline V gene encodes CDR1 WSHSY and CDR2 SAAADI. V lost 5 bases and J lost 2, with 19 bases in between. The CDR3 has 17 amino acids. CDR3 nucleotide sequence: TGCGCCAGCAGTCCGGGACTCCCAAGGAGGGGCAATCAGCCCCAGCATTTT. This translates into CASSPGLPRRGNQPQHF.

V usage is TRBV19 and J usage is TRBJ1-6; 7 positions match TRBD1. The germline V gene has CDR1 LNHDA and CDR2 SQIVND (reference sequence). The J segment lost 5 bases and the V segment lost 6 bases, leaving 7 bases of the junction unmatched. The CDR3 covers 15 residues. CDR3 sequence (DNA): TGTGCCAGTAGAAGGGGACAGAGGAATAATTCACCCCTCCACTTT. This sequence encodes CASRRGQRNNSPLHF.

The chain joins TRBV5-1 to TRBJ2-1; 9 positions match TRBD1. The V and J ends lost 5 bases and 1 base, in that order; junction bases with no gene match: 4. Per germline, CDR1 SGHRS and CDR2 YFSETQ. CDR3 length: 15 amino acids. This CDR3 reads CASRSGTGSYNEQFF. The CDR3 nucleotides read TGCGCCAGCAGGTCCGGGACAGGGTCCTACAATGAGCAGTTCTTC. Full variable domain (missing parts from reference TRBV5-1 and TRBJ2-1): KAGVTQTPRYLIKTRGQQVTLSCSPISGHRSVSWYQQTPGQGLQFLFEYFSETQRNKGNFPGRFSGRQFSNSRSEMNVSTLELGDSALYLCASRSGTGSYNEQFFGPGTRLTVL.

V and J are TRBV10-3 and TRBJ1-1; a possible D gene is TRBD1 (5 bases). The CDR3 length is 16 residues. Germline V lookup: CDR1 ENHRY, CDR2 SYGVKD. The V end lost 7 bases, the J end lost 0 bases, and 18 bases lay between the germline ends. CDR3 protein: CAIKPGRDGMNTEAFF. The CDR3, as DNA: TGTGCCATCAAACCGGGACGCGACGGCATGAACACTGAAGCTTTCTTT.